This T cell receptor beta chain was sequenced in a study of cytomegalovirus exposure and HLA in healthy donors. This clone was counted between two and nine times. This PCR relied on a set of 60 Vbeta primers and 13 Jbeta primers. Only in-frame clones appear in the TCRdb table, and some are missing; sequencing was by immunoSEQ multiplex PCR. The sample lists under 35,000 clones; less than 70% were seen once. Sequencing was performed on PBMCs. The clonotype originates from a man aged 45 to 65 in good health and CMV-seropositive.

CDR3 in DNA: TGTGCCAGTTCCCTAGCGGGAGGTGAGCAGTACTTC. This translates into CASSLAGGEQYF. The chain is built from TRBV27 and TRBJ2-7; 11 bases map to TRBD2. Germline-derived CDR1 and CDR2 are MNHEY and SMNVEV (reference sequence). V was clipped by 9 bases and J by 7 bases; unmatched bases: 5. The CDR3 extends over 12 amino acids.